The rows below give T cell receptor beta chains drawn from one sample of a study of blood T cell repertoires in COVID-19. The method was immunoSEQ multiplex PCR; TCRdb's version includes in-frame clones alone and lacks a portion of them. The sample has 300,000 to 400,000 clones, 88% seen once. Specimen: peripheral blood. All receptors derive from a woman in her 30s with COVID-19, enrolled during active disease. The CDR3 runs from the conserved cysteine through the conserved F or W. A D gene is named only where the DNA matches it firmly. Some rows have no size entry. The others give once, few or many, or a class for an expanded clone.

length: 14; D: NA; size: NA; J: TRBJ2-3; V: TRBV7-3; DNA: TGTGCCAGCAGCTTAACTGGGGGAGGTGATACGCAGTATTTT; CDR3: CASSLTGGGDTQYF
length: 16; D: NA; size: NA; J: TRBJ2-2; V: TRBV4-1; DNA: TGCGCCAGCAGCTCACCGAGGCACAAGAACACCGGGGAGCTGTTTTTT; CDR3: CASSSPRHKNTGELFF
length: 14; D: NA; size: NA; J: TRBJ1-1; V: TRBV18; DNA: TGTGCCAGCTCACCACGATCAGTGAACACTGAAGCTTTCTTT; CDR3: CASSPRSVNTEAFF
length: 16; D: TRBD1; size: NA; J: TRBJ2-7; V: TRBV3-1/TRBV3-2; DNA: TGTGCCAGCAGCTCGGCCCGGGACAGGGGTCTCTACGAGCAGTACTTC; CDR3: CASSSARDRGLYEQYF
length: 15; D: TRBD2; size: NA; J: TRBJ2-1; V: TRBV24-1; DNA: TGTGCCACCGGCCAGGGACTAGCGAGCCACAATGAGCAGTTCTTC; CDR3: CATGQGLASHNEQFF
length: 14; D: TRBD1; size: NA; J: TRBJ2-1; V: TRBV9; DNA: TGTGCCAGCAGCGCGTTGACAGGGGGCGATGAGCAGTTCTTC; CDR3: CASSALTGGDEQFF
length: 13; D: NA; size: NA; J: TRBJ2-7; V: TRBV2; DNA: TGTGCCTTCCTCTCGACCGCCAGGTACGAGCAGTACTTC; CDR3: CAFLSTARYEQYF
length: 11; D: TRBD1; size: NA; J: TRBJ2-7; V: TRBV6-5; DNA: TGTGCCAGGGGGACAGGGGCCGAGCAGTACTTC; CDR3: CARGTGAEQYF
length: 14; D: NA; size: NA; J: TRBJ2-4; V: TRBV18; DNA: TGTGCCAGCTCACCAAGGCAGGGTGTGGACATTCAGTACTTC; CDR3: CASSPRQGVDIQYF
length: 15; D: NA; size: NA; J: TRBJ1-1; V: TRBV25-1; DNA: TGTGCCAGCAGCCCCTTGGGACTCCTGGGCACTGAAGCTTTCTTT; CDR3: CASSPLGLLGTEAFF
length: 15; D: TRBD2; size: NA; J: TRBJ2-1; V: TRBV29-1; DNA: TGCAGCGTTGATCCCCGGCAGCGGGGGGGCGTTGAGCAGTTCTTC; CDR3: CSVDPRQRGGVEQFF
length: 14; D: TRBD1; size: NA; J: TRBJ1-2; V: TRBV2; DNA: TGTGCCAGCAGTGCTCCAGGACAGGGGGGTGGCTACACCTTC; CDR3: CASSAPGQGGGYTF
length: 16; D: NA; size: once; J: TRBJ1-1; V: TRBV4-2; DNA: TGTGCCAGCAGCCAAGATCTTTGGGGCCCCAACACTGAAGCTTTCTTT; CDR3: CASSQDLWGPNTEAFF
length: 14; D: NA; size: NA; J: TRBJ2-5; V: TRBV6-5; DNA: TGTGCCAGCAGTTACTCGATCGGGGGAGGAACCCAGTACTTC; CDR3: CASSYSIGGGTQYF
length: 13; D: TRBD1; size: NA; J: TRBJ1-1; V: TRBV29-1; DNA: TGCAGCGTTAAAGACAGGGTAGGCACTGAAGCTTTCTTT; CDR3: CSVKDRVGTEAFF
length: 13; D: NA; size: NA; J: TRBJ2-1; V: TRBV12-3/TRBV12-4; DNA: TGTGCCAGCAGTTCAGGGTCCTACAATGAGCAGTTCTTC; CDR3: CASSSGSYNEQFF
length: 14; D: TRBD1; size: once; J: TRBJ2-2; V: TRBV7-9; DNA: TGTGCCAGCAGCTTTGGACAGGAACTTGGGGAGCTGTTTTTT; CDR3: CASSFGQELGELFF
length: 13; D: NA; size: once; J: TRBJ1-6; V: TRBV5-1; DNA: TGCGCCAGCAGTGGGGAGGTCAATTCACCCCTCCACTTT; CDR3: CASSGEVNSPLHF
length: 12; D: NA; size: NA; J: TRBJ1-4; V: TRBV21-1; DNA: TGTGCCAGCGAGCAGGGAGGTGAAAAACTGTTTTTT; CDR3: CASEQGGEKLFF
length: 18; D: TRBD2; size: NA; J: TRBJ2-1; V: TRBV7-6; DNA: TGTGCCAGCAGCTTAGCGCCCCCAGCGGGGCGCCTCTTGAATGAGCAGTTCTTC; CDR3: CASSLAPPAGRLLNEQFF
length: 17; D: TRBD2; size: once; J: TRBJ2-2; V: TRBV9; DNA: TGTGCCAGCAGCCTACGCTGGCTAGCGGTTCAGACCGGGGAGCTGTTTTTT; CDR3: CASSLRWLAVQTGELFF
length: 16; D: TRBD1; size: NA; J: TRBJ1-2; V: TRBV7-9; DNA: TGTGCCAGCAGCCTAGGACAGGGTTCCCCTTTAGGTGGCTACACCTTC; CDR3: CASSLGQGSPLGGYTF
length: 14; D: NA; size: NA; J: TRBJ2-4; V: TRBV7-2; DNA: TGTGCCAGCAGCCGCGGGACTTCCAAAAACATTCAGTACTTC; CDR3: CASSRGTSKNIQYF
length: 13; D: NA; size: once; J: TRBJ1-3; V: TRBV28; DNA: TGTGCCAGCAGCTCCTTAGGGGTTAACACCATATATTTT; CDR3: CASSSLGVNTIYF
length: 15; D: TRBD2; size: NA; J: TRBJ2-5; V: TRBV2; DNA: TGTGCCAGCAGGGCCGAGCGGGGGGGCCTCGAGACCCAGTACTTC; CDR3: CASRAERGGLETQYF
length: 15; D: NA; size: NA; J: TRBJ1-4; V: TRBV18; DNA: TGTGCCAGCTCAGGTTCACTCTACGATAATGAAAAACTGTTTTTT; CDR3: CASSGSLYDNEKLFF
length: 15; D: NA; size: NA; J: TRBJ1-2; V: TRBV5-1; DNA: TGCGCCAGCAGCTTGTTGCAGGGCCTTAACTATGGCTACACCTTC; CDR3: CASSLLQGLNYGYTF
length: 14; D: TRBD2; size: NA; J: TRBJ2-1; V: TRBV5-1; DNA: TGCGCCAGCAGCTCCCGGACTAGCGTCAATGAGCAGTTCTTC; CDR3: CASSSRTSVNEQFF
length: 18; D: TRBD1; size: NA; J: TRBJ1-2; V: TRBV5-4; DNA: TGTGCCAGCAGCTTCTCTGGACAGGGGGTCCTCTACGGTGCTGGCTACACCTTC; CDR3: CASSFSGQGVLYGAGYTF
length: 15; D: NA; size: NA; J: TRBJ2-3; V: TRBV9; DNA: TGTGCCAGCAGCGGTCAGATTGTACACACAGATACGCAGTATTTT; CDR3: CASSGQIVHTDTQYF
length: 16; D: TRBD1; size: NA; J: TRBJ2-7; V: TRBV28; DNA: TGTGCCAGCAGATCGCAGGGGGGACAGGGAGTCCACGAGCAGTACTTC; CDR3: CASRSQGGQGVHEQYF
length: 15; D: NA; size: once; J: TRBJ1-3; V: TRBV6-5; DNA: TGTGCCAGCAGTTTAGACAGATCCTCTGGAAACACCATATATTTT; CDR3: CASSLDRSSGNTIYF
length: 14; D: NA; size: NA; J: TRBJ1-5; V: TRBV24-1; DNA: TGTGCCACCAGTGATTGGGGGGTCAATCAGCCCCAGCATTTT; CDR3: CATSDWGVNQPQHF
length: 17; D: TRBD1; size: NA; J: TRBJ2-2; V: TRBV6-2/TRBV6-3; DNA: TGTGCCAGCAGTTATATCAGGGGGCAGCCGAACACCGGGGAGCTGTTTTTT; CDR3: CASSYIRGQPNTGELFF
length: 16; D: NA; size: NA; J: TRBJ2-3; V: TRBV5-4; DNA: TGTGCCAGCATCCCTGATTGGGGAGAGGCTGCAGATACGCAGTATTTT; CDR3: CASIPDWGEAADTQYF
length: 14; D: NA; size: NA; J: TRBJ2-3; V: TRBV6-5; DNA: TGTGCCAGCAGTTCGGACTGGTTCACAGATACGCAGTATTTT; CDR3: CASSSDWFTDTQYF
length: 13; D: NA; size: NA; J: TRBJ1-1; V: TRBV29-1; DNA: TGCAGCGTTGAGGGGGGGGCGGCCACTGAAGCTTTCTTT; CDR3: CSVEGGAATEAFF
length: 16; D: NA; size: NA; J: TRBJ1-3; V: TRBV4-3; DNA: TGCGCCAGCAGCCAAGAGTGGGACACCTCTGGAAACACCATATATTTT; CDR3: CASSQEWDTSGNTIYF
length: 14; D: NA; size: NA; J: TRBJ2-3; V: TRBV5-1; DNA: TGCGCCAGCAGCCCGGTTACCTCCACAGATACGCAGTATTTT; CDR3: CASSPVTSTDTQYF
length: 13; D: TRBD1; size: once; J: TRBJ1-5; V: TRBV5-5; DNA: TGTGCCAGCAGCGTGGGGACAGGTCAGCCCCAGCATTTT; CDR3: CASSVGTGQPQHF
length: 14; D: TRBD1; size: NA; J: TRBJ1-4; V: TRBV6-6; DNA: TGTGCCAGCAGTAAGACAGGGGCGGGGGAAAAACTGTTTTTT; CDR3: CASSKTGAGEKLFF
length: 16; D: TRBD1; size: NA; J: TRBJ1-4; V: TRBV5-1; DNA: TGCGCCAGCAGCTTGTTTTGGGGACAGGACGCTGAAAAACTGTTTTTT; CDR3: CASSLFWGQDAEKLFF
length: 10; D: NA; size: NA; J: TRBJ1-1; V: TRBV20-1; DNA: TGCAGTGCTACAAACACTGAAGCTTTCTTT; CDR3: CSATNTEAFF
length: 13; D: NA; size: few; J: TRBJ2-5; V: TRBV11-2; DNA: TGTGCCAGCAGCTTAGGGGCCCAAGAGACCCAGTACTTC; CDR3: CASSLGAQETQYF
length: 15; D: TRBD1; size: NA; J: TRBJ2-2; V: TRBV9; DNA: TGTGCCAGCAGCTCTGACAGGGGGTACACCGGGGAGCTGTTTTTT; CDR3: CASSSDRGYTGELFF
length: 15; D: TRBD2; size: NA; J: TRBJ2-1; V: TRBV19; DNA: TGTGCCAGTACCCCCCGGGCTAGCGGGAACAATGAGCAGTTCTTC; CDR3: CASTPRASGNNEQFF
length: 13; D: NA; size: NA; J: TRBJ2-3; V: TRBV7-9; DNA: TGTGCCAGCAGCCCAGGACTCTCCTCATCGCAGTATTTT; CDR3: CASSPGLSSSQYF
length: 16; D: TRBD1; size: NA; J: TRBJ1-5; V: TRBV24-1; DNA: TGTGCCACCAGTGATTCCGCAGGACAGGGCGATCAGCCCCAGCATTTT; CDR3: CATSDSAGQGDQPQHF
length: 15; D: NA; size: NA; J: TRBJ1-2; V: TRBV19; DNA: TGTGCCAGTAGTATATGGGGACATGGGATGGAGGGCTACACCTTC; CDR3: CASSIWGHGMEGYTF
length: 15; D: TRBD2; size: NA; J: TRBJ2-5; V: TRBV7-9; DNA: TGTGCCAGCAGCTCGACTAGCGGGGGTTGGGAGACCCAGTACTTC; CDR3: CASSSTSGGWETQYF
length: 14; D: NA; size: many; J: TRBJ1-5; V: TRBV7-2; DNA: TGTGCCAGCAGCTTAGTTACAGATAATCAGCCCCAGCATTTT; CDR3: CASSLVTDNQPQHF
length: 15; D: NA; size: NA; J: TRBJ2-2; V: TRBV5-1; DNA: TGCGCCAGCAGCGCCAGGGACTTCGGGGCCGGGGAGCTGTTTTTT; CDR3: CASSARDFGAGELFF
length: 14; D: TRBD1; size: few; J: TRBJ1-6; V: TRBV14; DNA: TGTGCCAGCAGCCGACAGGGGAACAATTCACCCCTCCACTTT; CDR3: CASSRQGNNSPLHF
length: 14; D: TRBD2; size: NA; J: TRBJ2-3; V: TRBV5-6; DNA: TGTGCCAGCAGCTTAGCGGGGGGGTTGGATACGCAGTATTTT; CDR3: CASSLAGGLDTQYF
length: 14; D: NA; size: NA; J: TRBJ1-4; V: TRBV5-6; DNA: TGTGCCAGCAGCTTGGGACAGACTAATGAAAAACTGTTTTTT; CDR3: CASSLGQTNEKLFF
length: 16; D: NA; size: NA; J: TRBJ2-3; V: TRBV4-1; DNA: TGCGCCAGCAGCCAAGTGGCAGGGGAAAGCACAGATACGCAGTATTTT; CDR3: CASSQVAGESTDTQYF
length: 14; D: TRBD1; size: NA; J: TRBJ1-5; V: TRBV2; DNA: TGTGCCAGCGGGACAGGGAATGAAGCTCAGCCCCAGCATTTT; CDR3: CASGTGNEAQPQHF